Listed below are T cell receptor beta chains from one sample, sequenced in a study of PD-L1 blockade in urothelial cancer. Clones were sequenced by immunoSEQ multiplex PCR, and TCRdb holds only the in-frame ones, with some missing. The repertoire includes 24,000 or so clones, roughly 85% of them detected once, and 1.5% to 2% sits in the top ten. The input for sequencing was PBMCs, taken around atezolizumab (anti-PD-L1) treatment. These receptors all come from a man between 65 and 85 years old with urothelial cancer. CDR3s include the opening cysteine and the closing phenylalanine or tryptophan. The order of the fields is V gene, J gene, clone size, CDR3 length, D gene, CDR3 DNA, CDR3 protein. The D gene is left open where the match is weak. Size values are once, few and many counts, or a class for expanded clones, and some rows have none.

TRBV5-6,TRBJ2-1,.,15,TRBD1,TGTGCCAGCAGCTTCGCGACAGGGGCGGAAGATGAGCAGTTCTTC,CASSFATGAEDEQFF
TRBV6-5,TRBJ2-7,.,16,TRBD1,TGTGCCAGCAGTTTAAGACCGGGACAGGGCCCCTACGAGCAGTACTTC,CASSLRPGQGPYEQYF
TRBV21-1,TRBJ2-7,.,19,.,TGTGCCAGCAGCAAAAAGGGGGGAGGAGAGGCTAGCGGCCGAGTGTGGCAGTACTTC,CASSKKGGGEASGRVWQYF
TRBV6-4,TRBJ2-1,.,18,TRBD1,TGTGCCAGCTCCAAACGTAGGGGACAGGGAGTGTCGACGAATGAGCAGTTCTTC,CASSKRRGQGVSTNEQFF
TRBV7-9,TRBJ2-3,.,15,TRBD1,TGTGCCAGCAGCTCGCCACAGGGGGCGGGAGATACGCAGTATTTT,CASSSPQGAGDTQYF
TRBV5-1,TRBJ2-1,.,16,TRBD1,TGCGCCAGCAGCTACCTCTCAGGGACAGACTACAATGAGCAGTTCTTC,CASSYLSGTDYNEQFF
TRBV10-1,TRBJ2-7,few,13,TRBD2,TGCGCCAGCAGTGGGCTAGCGGGAGGCGAGCAGTACTTC,CASSGLAGGEQYF
TRBV6-6,TRBJ2-5,.,15,TRBD2,TGTGCCAGCAGTTACTCTCTAGCGGGACAAGAGACCCAGTACTTC,CASSYSLAGQETQYF
TRBV28,TRBJ2-7,once,15,TRBD1,TGTGCCAGCAGCCTCGGGACAGTGGAAAACTACGAGCAGTACTTC,CASSLGTVENYEQYF
TRBV28,TRBJ2-1,.,17,TRBD2,TGTGCCAGCAGTTATACTCCGGGACTAGCGGGATTCAATGAGCAGTTCTTC,CASSYTPGLAGFNEQFF
TRBV7-9,TRBJ2-2,few,15,TRBD1,TGTGCCAGCAGCGCCGGGACAGGGAACACCGGGGAGCTGTTTTTT,CASSAGTGNTGELFF
TRBV4-1,TRBJ2-1,.,17,TRBD2,TGCGCCAGCAGCCAAGACGAAGGCGCTAGCGGCTACAATGAGCAGTTCTTC,CASSQDEGASGYNEQFF
TRBV5-4,TRBJ2-5,.,15,.,TGTGCCAGCAGCCCTATTAACAGTTTCGAAGAGACCCAGTACTTC,CASSPINSFEETQYF
TRBV5-4,TRBJ2-2,.,16,.,TGTGCCAGCAGCCGTAGAGGGGGAGAGAACACCGGGGAGCTGTTTTTT,CASSRRGGENTGELFF
TRBV6-4,TRBJ2-3,medium-sized,16,TRBD2,TGTGCCAGCAGTGACTCGGCGGGAGGGCCACCAGATACGCAGTATTTT,CASSDSAGGPPDTQYF
TRBV5-4,TRBJ1-1,.,14,.,TGTGCCAGCAGCTGGGGCACGGTGGACACTGAAGCTTTCTTT,CASSWGTVDTEAFF
TRBV6-1,TRBJ1-2,once,15,.,TGTGCCACCCTACGGTGGAGAACACCTAACTATGGCTACACCTTC,CATLRWRTPNYGYTF
TRBV9,TRBJ1-3,few,15,TRBD1,TGTGCCAGCAGCGCAAGACAGGGATCTGGAAACACCATATATTTT,CASSARQGSGNTIYF
TRBV18,TRBJ2-5,.,15,TRBD1,TGTGCCAGCTCACCACTGACAGGGGGCGCAGAGACCCAGTACTTC,CASSPLTGGAETQYF
TRBV6-5,TRBJ1-1,.,16,.,TGTGCCAGCAGTTACTCGATTTATCTGAGGGACACTGAAGCTTTCTTT,CASSYSIYLRDTEAFF
TRBV11-3,TRBJ2-7,few,13,.,TGTGCCAGCAGCTCACGACTAGCCTACGAGCAGTACTTC,CASSSRLAYEQYF
TRBV19,TRBJ1-4,.,15,.,TGTGCCAGTACAAAAATGGACGGGGGAGGTGAAAAACTGTTTTTT,CASTKMDGGGEKLFF
TRBV4-3,TRBJ2-2,.,16,.,TGCGCCAGCAGCCTCTTCCTAGGCGAGAACACCGGGGAGCTGTTTTTT,CASSLFLGENTGELFF
TRBV5-8,TRBJ2-3,.,16,.,TGTGCCAGCAACCAACTTTACACTAACCCCTCAGATACGCAGTATTTT,CASNQLYTNPSDTQYF
TRBV19,TRBJ2-7,.,11,.,TGTGCCAGCTCACAGGGCTCCGAGCAGTACTTC,CASSQGSEQYF
TRBV19,TRBJ1-1,few,13,TRBD1,TGTGCCAGTAGTGTGTTGACAGGGGAACTAGCTTTCTTT,CASSVLTGELAFF
TRBV2,TRBJ2-2,.,19,TRBD2,TGTGCCAGCAGTACCCCCGTCATAGCGGGAGCGAGGAACACCGGGGAGCTGTTTTTT,CASSTPVIAGARNTGELFF
TRBV4-1,TRBJ2-7,.,13,.,TGCGCCAGCAGCCTCAGGGTTTCCTACGAGCAGTACTTC,CASSLRVSYEQYF
TRBV30,TRBJ1-2,few,12,.,TGTGCCTGGAGTATGGCACGCTATGGCTACACCTTC,CAWSMARYGYTF
TRBV6-1,TRBJ1-1,.,10,.,TGTGCCAGCAGCGGGATCGAAGCTTTCTTT,CASSGIEAFF
TRBV27,TRBJ1-2,.,15,TRBD1,TGTGCCAGCAGTTGGTCGGGACAGGCGGGGTATGGCTACACCTTC,CASSWSGQAGYGYTF
TRBV6-5,TRBJ1-5,.,14,.,TGTGCCAGCAGTCCAGGGGAGAGCAATCAGCCCCAGCATTTT,CASSPGESNQPQHF
TRBV15,TRBJ2-2,once,16,TRBD1,TGTGCCACCAGCGGTGGGACAGCCTCTTGGTCCGGGGAGCTGTTTTTT,CATSGGTASWSGELFF
TRBV14,TRBJ2-1,.,13,.,TGTGCCAGCAGCCGCCAGATCTACAATGAGCAGTTCTTC,CASSRQIYNEQFF
TRBV2,TRBJ1-4,.,13,.,TGTGCCAGCAAACAGGCCAGGGGTGAAAAACTGTTTTTT,CASKQARGEKLFF
TRBV12-2,TRBJ2-7,.,15,.,TGTGCAAGTCGCCTCGCCCAGGGGGCTGGGGACGAGCAGTACTTC,CASRLAQGAGDEQYF
TRBV27,TRBJ1-2,few,14,.,TGTGCCAGCAGACGGAAGCCGACAGGCTATGGCTACACCTTC,CASRRKPTGYGYTF
TRBV5-6,TRBJ2-3,.,16,.,TGTGCCAGCAGCTTGTCGCGGGCGGGCGGCACAGATACGCAGTATTTT,CASSLSRAGGTDTQYF
TRBV11-2,TRBJ2-7,.,15,TRBD1,TGTGCCAGCAGCTTAGAGACAGGGAGCTCCTACGAGCAGTACTTC,CASSLETGSSYEQYF
TRBV4-3,TRBJ2-2,.,16,TRBD1,TGCGCCAGCAGCCAAGAAGGGACAGGGGGGACCGGGGAGCTGTTTTTT,CASSQEGTGGTGELFF
TRBV6-1,TRBJ1-5,once,16,TRBD1,TGTGCCAGCAGTGAAGTAGGGGGCGTCGGCAATCAGCCCCAGCATTTT,CASSEVGGVGNQPQHF
TRBV19,TRBJ2-7,.,16,TRBD1,TGTGCCAGTAGTACCAGGACAGGGCTAAACTCCTACGAGCAGTACTTC,CASSTRTGLNSYEQYF
TRBV5-5,TRBJ1-1,.,15,.,TGTGCCAGCAGCCTCGCCCTGGGGGGTAACACTGAAGCTTTCTTT,CASSLALGGNTEAFF
TRBV4-1,TRBJ2-1,.,17,.,TGCGCCAGCAGCCAGTCTAGAGTTCGAGGCCCGAACAATGAGCAGTTCTTC,CASSQSRVRGPNNEQFF
TRBV7-9,TRBJ2-7,.,12,.,TGTGCCAGCAGCCCTTTAGATTACGAGCAGTACTTC,CASSPLDYEQYF
TRBV13,TRBJ1-2,.,12,TRBD1,TGTGCCACCGCACAGGGGTTGGGCGGCTACACCTTC,CATAQGLGGYTF
TRBV28,TRBJ1-2,.,14,TRBD1,TGTGCCAGCAGTTTAATGGGACAGGGGTATGGCTACACCTTC,CASSLMGQGYGYTF
TRBV4-1,TRBJ1-5,.,15,.,TGCGCCAGCAGCCGCGGGGGGTATAGCAATCAGCCCCAGCATTTT,CASSRGGYSNQPQHF
TRBV5-6,TRBJ1-2,.,15,.,TGTGCCAGCAGCTTGGACTTTAACAGGAACTATGGCTACACCTTC,CASSLDFNRNYGYTF
TRBV7-6,TRBJ2-3,once,15,TRBD2,TGTGCCAGCAGCTTAGAGCGGGGAGGGACAGATACGCAGTATTTT,CASSLERGGTDTQYF
TRBV2,TRBJ2-5,.,13,TRBD2,TGTGCCAGCAGTGTGGAGCGGGGGGAGACCCAGTACTTC,CASSVERGETQYF
TRBV19,TRBJ2-3,once,16,.,TGTGCCAGTGGGCCCGGCAGGGGACGGAGCACAGATACGCAGTATTTT,CASGPGRGRSTDTQYF
TRBV7-8,TRBJ2-7,.,14,.,TGTGCCAGCAGCCCATCTGAGATCTCCTACGAGCAGTACTTC,CASSPSEISYEQYF
TRBV5-8,TRBJ1-2,.,12,.,TGTGCCAGCAGCTTGGGCGTGGGGCCCTTTGCCTTC,CASSLGVGPFAF
TRBV5-4,TRBJ2-7,.,15,TRBD2,TGTGCCAGCAGCCATGGGACTAGTGCTTCCTACGAGCAGTACTTC,CASSHGTSASYEQYF
TRBV5-1,TRBJ2-1,few,16,TRBD1,TGCGCCAGCAGCTCAGGGACAGGGGGCCCTTACAATGAGCAGTTCTTC,CASSSGTGGPYNEQFF
TRBV28,TRBJ1-1,.,16,.,TGTGCCAGCAGTTTCGGGTCGGACAACCTCAACACTGAAGCTTTCTTT,CASSFGSDNLNTEAFF
TRBV5-6,TRBJ2-1,.,15,.,TGTGCCAGCAGCCCACGGAGACTAGAGGGTATTGAGCAGTTCTTC,CASSPRRLEGIEQFF